This T cell receptor beta chain was found in a study of post-analysis software for immune sequencing data. Study overall: Patients had relapsing-remitting, secondary progressive or progressive-relapsing multiple sclerosis; some lacked subtype. The study's findings and limits: Controls had significantly higher normalized Chao1 diversity than multiple sclerosis patients. TRBV segments more frequent in patients than in controls numbered a few and included TRBV5-6, TRBV5-1 and TRBV20-1.

Sequencing libraries made from TCR beta cDNA carried unique molecular identifiers. Once about 0.9 to 11 million T cells were used, roughly 0.5 million cDNA molecules resulted. TCRdb re-analysed the PCR reads in MiXCR, keeping a single row per CDR3 protein. Among about 540,000 distinct CDR3 sequences listed, less than 40% were seen once. This clonotype has ten or more counts. Its antigen is still unknown. Germline V gives CDR1 SQVTM, CDR2 ANQGSEA. The V end was cut by 4 bases, the J end by 1 base, with 16 bases between. The CDR3 runs 15 residues. Sequenced sample: blood. V is TRBV29-1 and J is TRBJ2-5, with D perhaps matching TRBD1 (6 bases). This TCR derives from a girl between 2 and 17 years old with multiple sclerosis. CDR3 region: CSVAFSRGFQETQYF. The CDR3 region has the DNA TGCAGCGTTGCTTTTAGCAGGGGATTCCAAGAGACCCAGTACTTC. The variable domain in full, completed from reference TRBV29-1 and TRBJ2-5, reads SAVISQKPSRDICQRGTSLTIQCQVDSQVTMMFWYRQQPGQSLTLIATANQGSEATYESGFVIDKFPISRPNLTFSTLTVSNMSPEDSSIYLCSVAFSRGFQETQYFGPGTRLLVL.